This entry lists 25 T cell receptor beta chains sequenced from one sample in a study of T cell repertoires in ileal Crohn's disease. Described time point: neoterminal ileum biopsy at postoperative endoscopy, about 6 months after surgery. Profiled with immunoSEQ multiplex PCR; TCRdb holds only in-frame clones, not every one. Of fewer than 15,000 clones detected, approximately 84% appear once; the ten largest clones hold around 4.1%. The sample taken for sequencing was ileal tissue. These receptors all come from an adult with Crohn's disease.

V gene TRBV29-1 combines with J gene TRBJ2-7; 8 positions agree with TRBD2. CDR1 SQVTM and CDR2 ANQGSEA come from the germline V gene. The CDR3 is 13 residues long. V dropped 5 bases and J dropped 6; count of bases not matched to a gene: 9. The CDR3 DNA reads as TGCAGCGTTCGGGTGGTAGCGGGGTTCGAGCAGTACTTC. Amino acids: CSVRVVAGFEQYF.

The genes are TRBV28 and TRBJ1-5, with 7 bases identical to TRBD1. This CDR3 spans 16 amino acids. The V gene end was trimmed by 7 bases and the J gene end by 4 bases; junction bases not matched to a gene: 13. Looked up from germline, CDR1 is MDHEN and CDR2 is SYDVKM. The CDR3 reads CASTTNRGSGNQPQHF. CDR3 DNA: TGTGCCAGCACCACTAACAGGGGATCGGGTAATCAGCCCCAGCATTTT.

This chain connects TRBV15 to TRBJ2-7, with 7 bases matching TRBD1. The CDR3 has 15 residues. Trimming cost V 6 bases and J 5 bases; bases outside gene matches: 13. Germline V gene data show CDR1 as LNHNV and CDR2 as YYDKDF (reference sequence). CDR3 bases: TGTGCCACCAGACTCGGCAGGGGGTTTGTTGACGAGCAGTACTTC. Its translation: CATRLGRGFVDEQYF. The complete variable domain, with remaining parts taken from reference TRBV15 and TRBJ2-7, reads DAMVIQNPRYQVTQFGKPVTLSCSQTLNHNVMYWYQQKSSQAPKLLFHYYDKDFNNEADTPDNFQSRRPNTSFCFLDIRSPGLGDTAMYLCATRLGRGFVDEQYFGPGTRLTVT.

The chain is built from TRBV28 and TRBJ2-5; possibly TRBD1 or TRBD2 for D (5 bases each). Germline values: CDR1 MDHEN, CDR2 SYDVKM. This CDR3 spans 14 amino acids. The germline V and J ends were trimmed by 8 bases and 12 bases, with 25 bases remaining between them. The CDR3 DNA follows: TGTGCCAGCTCAAGAGGGACCGGTTGGGACCCGAAGTACTTC. It specifies CASSRGTGWDPKYF.

The chain combines TRBV11-2 with TRBJ1-3, with D tentatively TRBD1 (5 bases). Trimming removed 3 bases from V and 2 bases from J, with 14 bases in between. The CDR3 has 16 residues. Germline V lookup: CDR1 SGHAT, CDR2 FQNNGV. The CDR3 sequence: CASSFLSGTPGNTIYF. The DNA of the CDR3 is TGTGCCAGCAGCTTTCTCTCAGGGACGCCTGGAAACACCATATATTTT. The whole variable domain, filled in from reference TRBV11-2 and TRBJ1-3, reads EAGVAQSPRYKIIEKRQSVAFWCNPISGHATLYWYQQILGQGPKLLIQFQNNGVVDDSQLPKDRFSAERLKGVDSTLKIQPAKLEDSAVYLCASSFLSGTPGNTIYFGEGSWLTVV.

The genes are TRBV11-2 and TRBJ2-3, with 12 positions matching TRBD2. The length of the CDR3 is 15 residues. Germline CDR1 SGHAT, CDR2 FQNNGV. Unmatched junction bases numbered 3, after V lost 4 bases and J lost 4 bases. The CDR3 nucleotides read TGTGCCAGCAGCTCGCTAGCGGGGGGGCCAGATACGCAGTATTTT. Protein product: CASSSLAGGPDTQYF.

This chain joins TRBV18 and TRBJ1-1, with no clear D. The CDR3 spans 12 residues. Germline CDR1 reads KGHSH; CDR2 reads LQKENI. Trimming shortened V by 6 bases and J by 3 bases, and 8 bases separated the two germline ends. The CDR3, as DNA: TGTGCCAGCTCCAAGGAGGACACTGAAGCTTTCTTT. Its protein is CASSKEDTEAFF.

The V and J genes are TRBV10-2 and TRBJ1-4; D is unclear. V lost 0 bases, J lost 3 bases, and 11 bases lay in between. The CDR3 loop spans 16 amino acids. Germline V gene sequence: CDR1 WSHSY, CDR2 SAAADI. As DNA, the CDR3 is TGCGCCAGCAGTGAGTCTGTGGGGATATCTAATGAAAAACTGTTTTTT. Protein sequence: CASSESVGISNEKLFF.

The V call is TRBV19, the J call TRBJ1-1; a possible D gene is TRBD1 (5 bases). There are 17 residues in the CDR3. CDR1 and CDR2 from the germline V gene are LNHDA and SQIVND (reference sequence). Trimming removed 3 bases at V and 5 bases at J, with 22 bases between. CDR3 loop: CASSIPPIGVAWTEAFF. The CDR3, as DNA: TGTGCCAGTAGTATCCCCCCTATAGGGGTCGCGTGGACTGAAGCTTTCTTT.

The rearrangement uses TRBV30 and TRBJ1-2; 11 bases fit TRBD1. The CDR3 extends over 15 amino acids. Germline loops: CDR1 GTSNPN, CDR2 SVGIG (reference sequence). V gave up 2 bases and J gave up 13 bases; unmatched junction bases: 15. CDR3: CAWSNYGRTGGAGTF. CDR3 coding DNA: TGTGCCTGGAGTAATTATGGGCGGACAGGGGGCGCGGGCACCTTC.

The chain uses TRBV7-9 and TRBJ1-2; D ambiguous. The CDR3 is 16 amino acids. CDR1 and CDR2 from the germline V gene are SEHNR and FQNEAQ (reference sequence). Trimming took off 5 bases at V and 0 bases at J, with 16 bases between the two ends. CDR3 sequence (DNA): TGTGCCAGCAGCGACACGACAAGCCCGTCTAACTATGGCTACACCTTC. Translating gives CASSDTTSPSNYGYTF. The variable domain in full, with the rest retrieved from reference TRBV7-9 and TRBJ1-2, is DTGVSQNPRHKITKRGQNVTFRCDPISEHNRLYWYRQTLGQGPEFLTYFQNEAQLEKSRLLSDRFSAERPKGSFSTLEIQRTEQGDSAMYLCASSDTTSPSNYGYTFGSGTRLTVV.

CDR3 protein: CASSLAGWGDGYTF. The CDR3 region has the DNA TGTGCCAGCAGCTTAGCCGGGTGGGGGGATGGCTACACCTTC. The J gene is TRBJ1-2, the V gene TRBV7-6, with a weak D call TRBD1 (5 bases). The CDR3 is made up of 14 amino acids. The germline V gene encodes CDR1 SGHVS and CDR2 FNYEAQ. Trimming removed 0 bases at V and 6 bases at J, with 11 bases between. The full variable domain, in which reference TRBV7-6 and TRBJ1-2 provide the parts outside the CDR3, is GAGVSQSPRYKVTKRGQDVALRCDPISGHVSLYWYRQALGQGPEFLTYFNYEAQQDKSGLPNDRFSAERPEGSISTLTIQRTEQRDSAMYRCASSLAGWGDGYTFGSGTRLTVV.

This chain uses TRBV28 with TRBJ1-1; D is undetermined. The CDR3 sequence is 13 residues long. Trimming stripped 4 bases from V and 4 bases from J, with 10 bases between. The germline V gene has CDR1 MDHEN and CDR2 SYDVKM. CDR3 coding DNA: TGTGCCAGCAGTTATCTGTTGAGCACTGAAGCTTTCTTT. It specifies CASSYLLSTEAFF.

This chain joins TRBV2 and TRBJ2-2, with TRBD2 identical over 11 bases. The V segment lost 6 bases and the J segment 6 bases; nucleotides outside the gene matches: 9. CDR1 and CDR2 (germline): SNHLY, FYNNEI. This CDR3 region has 16 residues. CDR3 coding DNA: TGTGCCAGCAGGTTTAGCGGGGGGGCCGAGGCCGGGGAGCTGTTTTTT. This sequence encodes CASRFSGGAEAGELFF. Complete variable domain (other parts from reference TRBV2 and TRBJ2-2): EPEVTQTPSHQVTQMGQEVILRCVPISNHLYFYWYRQILGQKVEFLVSFYNNEISEKSEIFDDQFSVERPDGSNFTLKIRSTKLEDSAMYFCASRFSGGAEAGELFFGEGSRLTVL.

This clone turned up a few times. Other DNA sequences in the same sample also yield this CDR3. J is TRBJ1-5 and V is TRBV6-1; TRBD1 agrees at 7 bases. The V gene's germline CDR1 is MNHNS and CDR2 SASEGT. This CDR3 comprises 15 residues. V shed 6 bases, J shed 3 bases, and the junction held 8 bases outside the gene matches. The CDR3 region is CASSANRGINQPQHF. Here the CDR3 DNA reads TGTGCCAGCAGCGCAAACAGGGGTATCAATCAGCCCCAGCATTTT.

The chain employs TRBV29-1 and TRBJ2-7, with D possibly being TRBD1 or TRBD2 (5 bases each). The CDR3 loop spans 13 amino acids. Germline loops: CDR1 SQVTM, CDR2 ANQGSEA. V was cut by 6 bases and J by 2 bases, with 14 bases left in between. The CDR3 region has the DNA TGCAGCGTGAGGGGACGGGCAACCTACGAGCAGTACTTC. Its translation: CSVRGRATYEQYF.

The V gene is TRBV19, the J gene TRBJ1-1, with D unresolved. Per the germline V gene, CDR1 is LNHDA and CDR2 is SQIVND (reference sequence). The V gene lost 5 bases and the J gene lost 5 bases, with 15 bases spanning the gap. The CDR3 has 14 amino acids. DNA of the CDR3: TGTGCCAGTAGTCTTGTGCCCGGGGATACTGAAGCTTTCTTT. This codes for CASSLVPGDTEAFF. Filled out from reference TRBV19 and TRBJ1-1, the complete variable domain reads DGGITQSPKYLFRKEGQNVTLSCEQNLNHDAMYWYRQDPGQGLRLIYYSQIVNDFQKGDIAEGYSVSREKKESFPLTVTSAQKNPTAFYLCASSLVPGDTEAFFGQGTRLTVV.

Only a few counts were recorded for this clone. The V and J genes are TRBV11-2 and TRBJ2-2, with 9 nucleotides matching TRBD1. Trimming at V came to 9 bases and at J to 6 bases, leaving 8 bases not matched to a gene. The CDR3 covers 14 residues. The germline V gene has CDR1 SGHAT and CDR2 FQNNGV. Here the CDR3 DNA reads TGTGCCAGTTACAGGGGGCGCCCCCCCGGGGAGCTGTTTTTT. It specifies CASYRGRPPGELFF.

The V and J genes are TRBV5-1 and TRBJ2-7; D gene uncertain. The germline V gene has CDR1 SGHRS and CDR2 YFSETQ. Trimming stripped 0 bases from V and 3 bases from J, with 7 bases between. This CDR3 has 13 amino acids. The CDR3 region has the DNA TGCGCCAGCAGCTTGGCCGGGCTCTACGAGCAGTACTTC. Its protein product is CASSLAGLYEQYF. The whole variable domain, remainder taken from reference TRBV5-1 and TRBJ2-7, is KAGVTQTPRYLIKTRGQQVTLSCSPISGHRSVSWYQQTPGQGLQFLFEYFSETQRNKGNFPGRFSGRQFSNSRSEMNVSTLELGDSALYLCASSLAGLYEQYFGPGTRLTVT.

The gene calls are TRBV5-1 and TRBJ2-7; TRBD2 is a possible D gene (6 bases). The V gene's germline CDR1 is SGHRS and CDR2 YFSETQ. This CDR3 contains 16 residues. The ends were cut back, 3 bases at V and 5 bases at J, with 21 bases in the middle. DNA of the CDR3: TGCGCCAGCAGCTCGGGCCCCCGAGGGGCGGGGAACGAGCAGTACTTC. This encodes CASSSGPRGAGNEQYF.

This clone came up once. The chain uses TRBV10-2 and TRBJ2-5; possible D gene TRBD1, 5 bases. The CDR3 has 15 amino acids. Per the germline V gene, CDR1 is WSHSY and CDR2 is SAAADI. V was pared by 2 bases and J by 7 bases, with 17 bases between. This CDR3 is CASSEGPQGRGTQYF. In DNA, the CDR3 is TGCGCCAGCAGTGAGGGCCCGCAGGGTAGGGGGACCCAGTACTTC.

V and J are TRBV11-2 and TRBJ2-7, with D maybe TRBD2 (5 bases). With 5 bases removed from V and 3 bases from J, the gap between germline ends came to 17 bases. CDR1 and CDR2 from the germline V gene are SGHAT and FQNNGV. There are 15 residues in the CDR3. CDR3 loop: CASSPGIGRLYEQYF. DNA of the CDR3: TGTGCCAGCAGCCCCGGGATCGGGCGACTCTACGAGCAGTACTTC.

Concerning this clone: The junction departs from germline at one end; a sequencing error may be responsible. The chain joins TRBV5-1 to TRBJ2-7; D remains unclear. Germline assignment: CDR1 SGHRS and CDR2 YFSETQ. The CDR3 loop spans 14 amino acids. The CDR3 here is CASSFGVNSYEQYF. CDR3 coding DNA: TGTGCCAGCAGCTTTGGTGTCAATTCCTACGAGCAGTACTTC.

The CDR3 here is CSVDYRKGGTFYGYTF. The CDR3 nucleotides read TGCAGCGTTGATTATCGAAAAGGGGGAACCTTCTATGGCTACACCTTC. The chain has TRBV29-1 and TRBJ1-2; D might be TRBD1 (6 bases). V was clipped by 3 bases and J by 4 bases, with 21 bases between them. CDR1 is SQVTM, CDR2 ANQGSEA, per germline. This CDR3 is built from 16 residues.

This sequence joins TRBV7-6 and TRBJ2-5; D call uncertain. The CDR3 totals 14 residues. Germline loops: CDR1 SGHVS, CDR2 FNYEAQ. The V and J ends lost 5 bases and 8 bases respectively, with 18 bases between them. For the CDR3, the DNA is TGTGCCAGCAGCACCACACCGGACGTGGGAACCCAGTACTTC. This encodes CASSTTPDVGTQYF.